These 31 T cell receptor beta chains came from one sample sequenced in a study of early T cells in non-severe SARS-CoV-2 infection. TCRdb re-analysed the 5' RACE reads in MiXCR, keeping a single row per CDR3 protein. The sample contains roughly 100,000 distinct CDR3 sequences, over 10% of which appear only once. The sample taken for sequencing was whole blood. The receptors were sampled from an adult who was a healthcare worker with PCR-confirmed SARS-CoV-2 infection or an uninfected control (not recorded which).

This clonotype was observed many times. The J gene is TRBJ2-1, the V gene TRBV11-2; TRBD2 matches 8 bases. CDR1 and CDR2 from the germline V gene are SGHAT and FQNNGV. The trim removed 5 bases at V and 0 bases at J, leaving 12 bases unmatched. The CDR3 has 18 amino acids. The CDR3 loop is CASSPGGSGTSSYNEQFF. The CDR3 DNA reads TGTGCCAGCAGCCCCGGGGGTAGCGGGACTAGCTCCTACAATGAGCAGTTCTTC.

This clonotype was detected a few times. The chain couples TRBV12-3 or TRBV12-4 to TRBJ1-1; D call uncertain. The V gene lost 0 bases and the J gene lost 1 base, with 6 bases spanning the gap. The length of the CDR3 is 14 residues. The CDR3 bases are TGTGCCAGCAGTTTAGCAGCCGGGAACACTGAAGCTTTCTTT. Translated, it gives CASSLAAGNTEAFF.

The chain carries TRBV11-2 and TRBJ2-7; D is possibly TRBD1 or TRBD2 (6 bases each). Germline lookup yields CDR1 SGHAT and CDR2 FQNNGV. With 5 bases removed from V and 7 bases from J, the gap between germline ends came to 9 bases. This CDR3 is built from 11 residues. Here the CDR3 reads CASSRGGEQYF. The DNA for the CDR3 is TGTGCCAGCAGCAGAGGGGGGGAGCAGTACTTC. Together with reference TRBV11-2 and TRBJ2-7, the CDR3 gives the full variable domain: EAGVAQSPRYKIIEKRQSVAFWCNPISGHATLYWYQQILGQGPKLLIQFQNNGVVDDSQLPKDRFSAERLKGVDSTLKIQPAKLEDSAVYLCASSRGGEQYFGPGTRLTVT.

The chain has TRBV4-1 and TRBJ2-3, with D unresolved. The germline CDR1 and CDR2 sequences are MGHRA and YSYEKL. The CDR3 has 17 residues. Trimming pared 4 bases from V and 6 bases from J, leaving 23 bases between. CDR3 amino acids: CASSLQVPDATTDTQYF. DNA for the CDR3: TGCGCCAGCAGCCTGCAAGTTCCGGATGCCACGACGGATACGCAGTATTTT.

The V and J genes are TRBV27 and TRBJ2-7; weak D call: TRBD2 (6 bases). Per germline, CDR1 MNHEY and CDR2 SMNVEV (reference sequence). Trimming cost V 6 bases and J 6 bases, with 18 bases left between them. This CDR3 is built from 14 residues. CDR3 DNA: TGTGCCAGCAGAACCGGGACTTCTAGTGGCGAGCAGTACTTC. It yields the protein CASRTGTSSGEQYF.

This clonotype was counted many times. CDR3 bases: TGTGCCAGCAGCTTGAGGGTAGCGACTGAAGCTTTCTTT. Translating gives CASSLRVATEAFF. The chain has TRBV5-6 and TRBJ1-1, with D unresolved. Germline V gene sequence: CDR1 SGHDT, CDR2 YYEEEE. The CDR3 spans 13 residues. V lost 1 base and J 5 bases, leaving 9 bases between the germline ends.

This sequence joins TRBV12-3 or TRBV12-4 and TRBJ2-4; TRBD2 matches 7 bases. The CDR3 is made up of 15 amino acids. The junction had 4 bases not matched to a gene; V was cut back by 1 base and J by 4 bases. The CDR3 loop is CASSLEWGGKNIQYF. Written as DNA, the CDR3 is TGTGCCAGCAGTTTAGAGTGGGGGGGAAAAAACATTCAGTACTTC.

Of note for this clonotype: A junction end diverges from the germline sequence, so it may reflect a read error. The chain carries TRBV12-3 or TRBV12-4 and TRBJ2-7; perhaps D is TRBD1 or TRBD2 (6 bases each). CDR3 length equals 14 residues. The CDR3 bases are TGTGCCAGCAGTTGGGGGGCGGCGGCCGGGATGGTGGACTTC. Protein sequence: CASSWGAAAGMVDF.

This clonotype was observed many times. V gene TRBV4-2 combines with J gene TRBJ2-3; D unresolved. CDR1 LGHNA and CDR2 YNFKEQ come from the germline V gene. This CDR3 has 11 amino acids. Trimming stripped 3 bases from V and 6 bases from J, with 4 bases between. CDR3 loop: CASSHGDTQYF. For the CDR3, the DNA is TGTGCCAGCAGCCATGGGGATACGCAGTATTTT.

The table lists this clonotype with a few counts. The CDR3: CASGLNGILGYTF. CDR3 in DNA: TGTGCTAGTGGTTTGAACGGAATACTTGGCTACACCTTC. J is TRBJ1-2 and V is TRBV12-5; no firm D call. CDR1 LGHNT and CDR2 FRNRAP come from the germline V gene. Trimming took off 2 bases at V and 7 bases at J, with 11 bases between the two ends. The CDR3 covers 13 residues.

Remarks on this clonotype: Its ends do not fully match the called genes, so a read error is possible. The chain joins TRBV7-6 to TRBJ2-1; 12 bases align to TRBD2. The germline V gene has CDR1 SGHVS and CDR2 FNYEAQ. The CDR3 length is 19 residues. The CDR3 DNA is TGTGCCAGCAGCTCCCGAGTACCGACTAGCGGGAGCTCCTACATTGAGCAGTTCTTC. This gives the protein CASSSRVPTSGSSYIEQFF.

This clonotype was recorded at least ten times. The CDR3 here is CASSKTRDTTQGYTF. The CDR3 nucleotides are TGTGCCAGTAGTAAGACCCGGGACACAACCCAGGGCTACACCTTC. The chain has TRBV19 and TRBJ1-2; D is perhaps TRBD1 (6 bases). V dropped 4 bases and J dropped 8 bases, with 20 bases sitting between them. The CDR3 loop spans 15 amino acids. Germline CDR1 is LNHDA and CDR2 is SQIVND (reference sequence).

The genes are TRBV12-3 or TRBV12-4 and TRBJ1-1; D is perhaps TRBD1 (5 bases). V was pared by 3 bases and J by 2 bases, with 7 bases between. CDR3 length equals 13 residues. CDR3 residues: CASSLRGNTEAFF. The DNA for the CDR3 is TGTGCCAGCAGTTTGAGGGGTAACACTGAAGCTTTCTTT.

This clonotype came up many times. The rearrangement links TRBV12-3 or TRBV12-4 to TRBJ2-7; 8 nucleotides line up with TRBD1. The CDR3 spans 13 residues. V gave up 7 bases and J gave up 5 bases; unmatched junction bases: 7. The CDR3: CASNSGGGHEQYF. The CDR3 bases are TGTGCCAGCAATTCAGGGGGCGGCCACGAGCAGTACTTC.

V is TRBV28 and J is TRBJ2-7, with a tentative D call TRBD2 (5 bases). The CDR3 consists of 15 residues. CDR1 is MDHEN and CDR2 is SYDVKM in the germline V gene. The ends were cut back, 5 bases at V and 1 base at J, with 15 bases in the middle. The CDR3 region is CASSVHGRTSYEQYF. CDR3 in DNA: TGTGCCAGCAGTGTCCACGGACGGACTTCCTACGAGCAGTACTTC.

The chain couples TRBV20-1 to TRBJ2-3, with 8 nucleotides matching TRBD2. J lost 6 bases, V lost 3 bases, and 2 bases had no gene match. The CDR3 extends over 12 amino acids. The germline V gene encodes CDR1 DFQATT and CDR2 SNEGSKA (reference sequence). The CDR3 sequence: CSASGRVDTQYF. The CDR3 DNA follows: TGCAGTGCTAGCGGGAGGGTGGATACGCAGTATTTT.

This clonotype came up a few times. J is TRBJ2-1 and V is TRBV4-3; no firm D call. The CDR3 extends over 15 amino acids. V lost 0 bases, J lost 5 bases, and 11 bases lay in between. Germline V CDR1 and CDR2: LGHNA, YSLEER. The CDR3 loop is CASSQDSLVNNEQFF. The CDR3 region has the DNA TGCGCCAGCAGCCAAGATTCGTTAGTGAACAATGAGCAGTTCTTC.

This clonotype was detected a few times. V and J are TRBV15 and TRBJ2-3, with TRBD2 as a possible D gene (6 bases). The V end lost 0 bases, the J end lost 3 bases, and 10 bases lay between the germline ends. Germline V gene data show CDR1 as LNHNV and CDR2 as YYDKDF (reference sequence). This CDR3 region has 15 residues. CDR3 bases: TGTGCCACCAGCAGAGACCGGGAGCTGACAGATACGCAGTATTTT. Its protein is CATSRDRELTDTQYF.

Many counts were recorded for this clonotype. The CDR3 nucleotides read TGCGCCAGCAGCAATTGGGACAGAACTAATGAAAAACTGTTTTTT. Translated, it gives CASSNWDRTNEKLFF. The chain links TRBV4-1 to TRBJ1-4; 7 bases line up with TRBD1. CDR3 length: 15 residues. V shed 5 bases and J 1 base; nucleotides not matched to a gene: 4. Germline-derived CDR1 and CDR2 are MGHRA and YSYEKL.

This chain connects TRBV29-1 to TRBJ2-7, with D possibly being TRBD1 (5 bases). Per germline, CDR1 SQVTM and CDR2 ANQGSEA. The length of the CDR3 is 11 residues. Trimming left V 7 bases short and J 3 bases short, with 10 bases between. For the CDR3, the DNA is TGCAGCGCTATAGGGGTCTACGAGCAGTACTTC. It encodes CSAIGVYEQYF.

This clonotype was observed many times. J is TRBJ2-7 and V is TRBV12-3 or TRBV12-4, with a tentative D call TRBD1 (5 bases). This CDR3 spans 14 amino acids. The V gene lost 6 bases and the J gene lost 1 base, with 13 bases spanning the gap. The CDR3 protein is CASSTGHNSYEQYF. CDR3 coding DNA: TGTGCCAGCAGCACCGGACACAATTCCTACGAGCAGTACTTC.

Here the CDR3 reads CASSLEADSGNTIYF. CDR3 bases: TGTGCCAGCAGCTTAGAGGCAGACTCTGGAAACACCATATATTTT. The chain links TRBV7-6 to TRBJ1-3, with D uncertain. Germline CDR1 and CDR2: SGHVS and FNYEAQ. Trimming took off 1 base at V and 0 bases at J, with 7 bases between the two ends. CDR3 size: 15 residues.

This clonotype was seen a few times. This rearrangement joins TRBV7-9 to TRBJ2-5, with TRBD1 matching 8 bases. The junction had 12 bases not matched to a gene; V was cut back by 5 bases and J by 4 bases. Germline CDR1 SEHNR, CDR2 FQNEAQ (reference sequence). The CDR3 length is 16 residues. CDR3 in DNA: TGTGCCAGCAGCCTACTACGTTTCGGGACAGGAGAGACCCAGTACTTC. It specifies CASSLLRFGTGETQYF.

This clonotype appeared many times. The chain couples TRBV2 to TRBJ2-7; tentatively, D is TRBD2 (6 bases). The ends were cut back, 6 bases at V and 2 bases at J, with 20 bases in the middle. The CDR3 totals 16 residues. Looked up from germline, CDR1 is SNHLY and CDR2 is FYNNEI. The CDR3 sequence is CASSGRSGERPYEQYF. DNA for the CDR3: TGTGCCAGCAGCGGAAGGTCGGGGGAAAGGCCCTACGAGCAGTACTTC. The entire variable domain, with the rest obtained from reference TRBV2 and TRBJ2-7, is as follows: EPEVTQTPSHQVTQMGQEVILRCVPISNHLYFYWYRQILGQKVEFLVSFYNNEISEKSEIFDDQFSVERPDGSNFTLKIRSTKLEDSAMYFCASSGRSGERPYEQYFGPGTRLTVT.

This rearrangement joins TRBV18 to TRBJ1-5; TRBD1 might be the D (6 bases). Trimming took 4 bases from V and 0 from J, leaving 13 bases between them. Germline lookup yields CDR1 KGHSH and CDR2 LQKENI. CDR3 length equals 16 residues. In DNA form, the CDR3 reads TGTGCCAGCTCACTATCGGGGGCAGCTAGCAATCAGCCCCAGCATTTT. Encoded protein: CASSLSGAASNQPQHF.

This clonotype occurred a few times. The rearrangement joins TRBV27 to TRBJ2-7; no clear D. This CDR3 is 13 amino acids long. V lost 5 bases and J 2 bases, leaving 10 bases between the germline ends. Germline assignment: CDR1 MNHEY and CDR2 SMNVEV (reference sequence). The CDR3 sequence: CASSPTDTYEQYF. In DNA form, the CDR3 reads TGTGCCAGCAGTCCCACAGATACCTACGAGCAGTACTTC.

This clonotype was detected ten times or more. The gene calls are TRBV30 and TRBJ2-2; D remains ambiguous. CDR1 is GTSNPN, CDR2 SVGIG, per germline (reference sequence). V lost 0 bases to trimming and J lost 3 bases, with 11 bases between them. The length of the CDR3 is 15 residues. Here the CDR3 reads CAWSVRARDTGELFF. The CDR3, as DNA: TGTGCCTGGAGTGTACGGGCTCGGGACACCGGGGAGCTGTTTTTT. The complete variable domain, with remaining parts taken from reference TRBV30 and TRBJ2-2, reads SQTIHQWPATLVQPVGSPLSLECTVEGTSNPNLYWYRQAAGRGLQLLFYSVGIGQISSEVPQNLSASRPQDRQFILSSKKLLLSDSGFYLCAWSVRARDTGELFFGEGSRLTVL.

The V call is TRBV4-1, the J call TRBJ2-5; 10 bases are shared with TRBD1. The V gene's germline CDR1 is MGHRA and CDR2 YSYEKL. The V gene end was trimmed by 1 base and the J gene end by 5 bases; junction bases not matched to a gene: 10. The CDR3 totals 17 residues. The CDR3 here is CASSQVGRRTGGETQYF. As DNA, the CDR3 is TGCGCCAGCAGCCAAGTGGGTAGACGGACAGGGGGGGAGACCCAGTACTTC.

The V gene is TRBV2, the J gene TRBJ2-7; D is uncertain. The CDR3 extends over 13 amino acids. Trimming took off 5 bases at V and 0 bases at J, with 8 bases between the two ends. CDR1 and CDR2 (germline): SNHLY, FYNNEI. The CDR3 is CASSPILSYEQYF. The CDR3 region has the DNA TGTGCCAGCAGTCCAATACTCTCCTACGAGCAGTACTTC.

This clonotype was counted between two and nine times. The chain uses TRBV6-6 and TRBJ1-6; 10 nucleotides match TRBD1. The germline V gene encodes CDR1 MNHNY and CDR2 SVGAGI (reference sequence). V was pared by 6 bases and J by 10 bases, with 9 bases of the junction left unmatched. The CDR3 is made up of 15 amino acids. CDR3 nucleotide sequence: TGTGCCAGCAGGGAACCGGGACAGGGGATCTCACCCCTCCACTTT. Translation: CASREPGQGISPLHF.

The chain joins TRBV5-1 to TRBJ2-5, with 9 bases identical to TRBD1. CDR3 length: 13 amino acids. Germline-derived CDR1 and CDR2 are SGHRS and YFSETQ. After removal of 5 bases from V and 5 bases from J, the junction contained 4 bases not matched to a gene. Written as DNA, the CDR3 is TGCGCCAGCAGTTTACAGGGGGCGGAGACCCAGTACTTC. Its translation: CASSLQGAETQYF.